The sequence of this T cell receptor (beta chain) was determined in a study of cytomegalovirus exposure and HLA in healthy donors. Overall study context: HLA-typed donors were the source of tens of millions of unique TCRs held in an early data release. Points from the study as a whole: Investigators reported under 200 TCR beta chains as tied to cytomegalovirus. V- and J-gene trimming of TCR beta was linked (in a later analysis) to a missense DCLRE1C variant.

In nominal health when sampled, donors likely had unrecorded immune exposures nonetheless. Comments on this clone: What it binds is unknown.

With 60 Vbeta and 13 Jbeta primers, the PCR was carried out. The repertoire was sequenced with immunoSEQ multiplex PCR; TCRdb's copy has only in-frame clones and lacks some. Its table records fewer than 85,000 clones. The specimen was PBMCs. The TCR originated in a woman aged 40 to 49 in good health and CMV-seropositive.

The CDR3 here is CASSYLFPPRQFF. The CDR3 nucleotides read TGTGCCAGCAGTTACTTGTTTCCCCCTAGGCAGTTCTTC. V and J are TRBV6-6 and TRBJ2-1, with D unclear. Between the trimmed V and J ends, which lost 1 base and 12 bases, there was a span of 13 bases. This CDR3 spans 13 amino acids. In germline, CDR1 is MNHNY, CDR2 SVGAGI (reference sequence).